The 32 T cell receptor beta chains below all came from one sample that was sequenced in a study of Graves' ophthalmopathy and Graves' hyperthyroidism. Amplified TCR beta CDR3 regions were obtained using RNA transcripts as template. First-round RT-PCR employed HTBI primers, with a second-round multiplex PCR after it. TCRdb used MiXCR to reprocess the multiplex PCR reads, holding one entry per CDR3 protein. The sample lists about 1.1 million distinct CDR3 sequences; about two fifths were seen once. Sequences were obtained from peripheral blood or thyroid tissue (not recorded which). The receptors originated from an adult man with Graves' hyperthyroidism.

This clonotype occurred a few times. One junction end does not reproduce the germline sequence, and a read error may be involved. This chain joins TRBV19 and TRBJ2-2; 11 bases fit TRBD2. This CDR3 spans 17 amino acids. CDR1 and CDR2 from the germline V gene are LNHDA and SQIVND (reference sequence). As DNA, the CDR3 is TGTGCCAGTAGCTACCTTAGCGGGAGGGCCAGCACCGGGGAGCTGCTTTTT. Protein sequence: CASSYLSGRASTGELLF.

This rearrangement joins TRBV19 to TRBJ1-1, with unresolved D. V shed 5 bases and J shed 5 bases, with 9 bases lying between them. The CDR3 loop spans 12 amino acids. In germline, CDR1 is LNHDA, CDR2 SQIVND (reference sequence). The DNA for the CDR3 is TGTGCCAGTAGTCATCGGAGGACTGAAGCTTTCTTT. Its translation: CASSHRRTEAFF.

This clonotype has only a few counts. This rearrangement joins TRBV28 to TRBJ1-6; tentative D call: TRBD1 (5 bases). Germline CDR1 and CDR2: MDHEN and SYDVKM. This CDR3 is 17 amino acids long. V dropped 3 bases and J dropped 6 bases, with 18 bases sitting between them. CDR3 residues: CASSLEKWGEGNSPLHF. CDR3 DNA sequence: TGTGCCAGCAGTTTGGAAAAATGGGGGGAGGGTAATTCACCCCTCCACTTT.

Many counts were recorded for this clonotype. V usage is TRBV5-1 and J usage is TRBJ1-2, with D possibly matching TRBD1 (5 bases). The CDR3 runs to 13 residues. CDR1 is SGHRS, CDR2 YFSETQ, per germline. V shed 2 bases and J shed 6 bases, with 11 bases lying between them. The CDR3 bases are TGCGCCAGCAGCTTCCAGGGTCCGGATGGCTACACCTTC. Amino acids: CASSFQGPDGYTF.

Comment on this clonotype: Just one base apart from a much larger clone, this may be a read error. The CDR3 end shows no conserved phenylalanine or tryptophan, and so a read error is likely. This sequence joins TRBV7-2 and TRBJ2-5; D assignment may be TRBD1 or TRBD2 (6 bases each). This CDR3 comprises 14 residues. Deletions cut 5 bases from V and 5 bases from J, with 15 bases between. In germline, CDR1 is SGHTA, CDR2 FQGNSA. This CDR3 is CASSLGGGWETQYL. The CDR3 DNA follows: TGTGCCAGCAGCCTAGGAGGGGGGTGGGAGACCCAGTACCTC.

The V and J genes are TRBV29-1 and TRBJ2-5, with 7 bases identical to TRBD2. Per germline, CDR1 SQVTM and CDR2 ANQGSEA. The CDR3 is made up of 13 amino acids. V shed 5 bases and J 9 bases; nucleotides not matched to a gene: 12. Here the CDR3 reads CSVTRGVSEPQYF. DNA for the CDR3: TGCAGCGTTACTCGGGGGGTTTCGGAGCCCCAGTACTTC.

This clonotype was counted a few times. The chain uses TRBV2 and TRBJ2-7; tentative D call: TRBD2 (7 bases). Germline CDR1 and CDR2: SNHLY and FYNNEI. The CDR3 contains 15 residues. V lost 0 bases, J lost 2 bases, and 11 bases lay in between. The CDR3 coding sequence is TGTGCCAGCAGTGAAGCGCCGGGGGGCCCCTACGAGCAGTACTTC. Its protein is CASSEAPGGPYEQYF.

The V call is TRBV29-1, the J call TRBJ1-2; D perhaps matches TRBD1 (6 bases). Germline V gene sequence: CDR1 SQVTM, CDR2 ANQGSEA. The CDR3 loop spans 12 amino acids. The germline V and J ends were trimmed by 6 bases and 10 bases, with 18 bases remaining between them. CDR3 coding DNA: TGCAGCGTCGGGGGGGCTTTTCATGTCTACACCTTC. Translation gives CSVGGAFHVYTF.

V gene TRBV29-1 combines with J gene TRBJ2-7; D is perhaps TRBD1 (6 bases). The tail of the sequence fits TRBJ2-1 better, so the J call may be wrong. Per germline, CDR1 SQVTM and CDR2 ANQGSEA. CDR3 size: 13 residues. This CDR3 is CSGGLRTDNEQFF. CDR3 sequence (DNA): TGCAGCGGTGGCCTCCGGACAGACAATGAGCAGTTCTTC.

The table lists this clonotype with a few counts. The V gene is TRBV20-1, the J gene TRBJ2-7; 10 bases line up with TRBD2. There are 14 residues in the CDR3. The junction had 9 bases not matched to a gene; V was cut back by 6 bases and J by 4 bases. Germline assignment: CDR1 DFQATT and CDR2 SNEGSKA (reference sequence). This CDR3 reads CSAQRVAGGYEQYF. The CDR3 DNA reads as TGCAGTGCCCAGAGGGTAGCGGGGGGATACGAGCAGTACTTC.

Concerning this clonotype: With a much larger clone just one base away, this may be a read error. The chain uses TRBV7-8 and TRBJ2-2; TRBD2 matches at 7 bases. V trimming: 3 bases; J trimming: 0 bases; junction bases outside the gene matches: 7. The length of the CDR3 is 17 residues. Germline V gives CDR1 SGHVS, CDR2 FQNEAQ. The CDR3: CASSFREVPSNTGELFF. The CDR3 bases are TGTGCCAGCAGCTTCCGGGAGGTCCCTTCGAACACCGGGGAGCTGTTTTTT. Using reference TRBV7-8 and TRBJ2-2 for the parts outside the CDR3, the full variable domain is GAGVSQSPRYKVAKRGQDVALRCDPISGHVSLFWYQQALGQGPEFLTYFQNEAQLDKSGLPSDRFFAERPEGSVSTLKIQRTQQEDSAVYLCASSFREVPSNTGELFFGEGSRLTVL.

The chain links TRBV29-1 to TRBJ2-7; 14 bases line up with TRBD2. The junction had 3 bases not matched to a gene; V was cut back by 2 bases and J by 3 bases. CDR1 is SQVTM and CDR2 is ANQGSEA in the germline V gene. The CDR3 is 15 residues long. CDR3 coding DNA: TGCAGCGTTGAACCCGGGACTAGCGGGAGCTACGAGCAGTACTTC. As protein: CSVEPGTSGSYEQYF.

The sample holds one count of this clonotype. The CDR3 loop is CASSNKQGEVNYGYTF. The CDR3 DNA sequence: TGTGCCAGCAGCAATAAACAGGGGGAAGTTAACTATGGCTACACCTTC. The rearrangement joins TRBV25-1 to TRBJ1-2; 8 bases map to TRBD1. V shed 6 bases and J 1 base; nucleotides not matched to a gene: 10. Per the germline V gene, CDR1 is MGHDK and CDR2 is SYGVNS. The CDR3 covers 16 residues.

This clonotype was found a few times. The chain joins TRBV28 to TRBJ2-7; 8 nucleotides agree with TRBD1. After removal of 10 bases from V and 6 bases from J, the junction contained 8 bases not matched to a gene. The length of the CDR3 is 12 residues. CDR1 is MDHEN and CDR2 is SYDVKM in the germline V gene. The CDR3, as DNA: TGTGCCATTACAGGGGGAGCTGGCGAGCAGTACTTC. This sequence encodes CAITGGAGEQYF.

This clonotype was counted many times. The rearrangement joins TRBV24-1 to TRBJ1-5, with 7 bases fitting TRBD1. The CDR3 contains 17 residues. Germline V CDR1 and CDR2: KGHDR, SFDVKD. V was clipped by 0 bases and J by 7 bases; unmatched bases: 11. In nucleotides, the CDR3 is TGTGCCACCAGTGATTTGCCGCCCCTGGACAGGACACAGCCCCAGCATTTT. It encodes CATSDLPPLDRTQPQHF.

The genes are TRBV11-2 and TRBJ1-5; D perhaps matches TRBD1 (5 bases). V lost 5 bases to trimming and J lost 2 bases, with 16 bases between them. Germline V gene lookup returns CDR1 SGHAT and CDR2 FQNNGV. This CDR3 comprises 16 residues. The CDR3 bases are TGTGCCAGCAGCAAGTACCCGGGGCTACGCAATCAGCCCCAGCATTTT. Its translation is CASSKYPGLRNQPQHF.

Many counts were recorded for this clonotype. The chain links TRBV6-6 to TRBJ1-5; tentative D call: TRBD1 (6 bases). The CDR3 extends over 15 amino acids. Germline V gives CDR1 MNHNY, CDR2 SVGAGI (reference sequence). V was pared by 6 bases and J by 4 bases, with 16 bases between. In nucleotides, the CDR3 is TGTGCCAGCAGCCTCGGGACACAGCAAAATCAGCCCCAGCATTTT. It yields the protein CASSLGTQQNQPQHF.

The J gene is TRBJ2-7, the V gene TRBV14, with D possibly matching TRBD2 (6 bases). Trimming shortened V by 0 bases and J by 1 base, and 13 bases separated the two germline ends. The CDR3 is made up of 16 amino acids. Germline V gene lookup returns CDR1 SGHDN and CDR2 FVKESK. The CDR3 bases are TGTGCCAGCAGCCAAGATCACGGGACTTCGTCCTACGAGCAGTACTTC. The encoded protein is CASSQDHGTSSYEQYF.

The chain carries TRBV19 and TRBJ2-7; 7 bases are a match to TRBD2. The CDR3 sequence is 16 residues long. Germline V gene data show CDR1 as LNHDA and CDR2 as SQIVND (reference sequence). The junction had 9 bases not matched to a gene; V was cut back by 2 bases and J by 2 bases. The chain's CDR3 is CASSIPTGAGAYEQYF. Here the CDR3 DNA reads TGTGCCAGTAGTATACCCACGGGTGCGGGAGCCTACGAGCAGTACTTC.

The rearrangement joins TRBV30 to TRBJ2-5, with D possibly TRBD1 on 5 matching bases. From germline, CDR1 is GTSNPN and CDR2 SVGIG (reference sequence). The CDR3 length is 12 residues. The V end lost 7 bases, the J end lost 4 bases, and 13 bases lay between the germline ends. CDR3 protein: CASYRNRETQYF. The CDR3 DNA sequence: TGTGCCTCTTACAGGAATAGAGAGACCCAGTACTTC.

The sample holds many counts of this clonotype. The chain links TRBV15 to TRBJ2-7; D may be TRBD1 (6 bases). The CDR3 is 15 residues long. V was clipped by 3 bases and J by 2 bases, with 14 bases between them. Germline loops: CDR1 LNHNV, CDR2 YYDKDF (reference sequence). The CDR3 spells CATSSPGGRAYEQYF. DNA for the CDR3: TGTGCCACCAGCAGCCCTGGGGGCAGGGCCTACGAGCAGTACTTC.

Turning to this clonotype: One end of the junction fails to match germline, which may point to a read error. The chain uses TRBV24-1 and TRBJ2-6; perhaps D is TRBD1 or TRBD2 (5 bases each). CDR3 size: 17 residues. The germline gives CDR1 KGHDR, CDR2 SFDVKD. The CDR3 here is CATSGQDSTSGANVLTF. Written as DNA, the CDR3 is TGTGCCACCAGTGGCCAGGACTCAACCTCTGGGGCCAACGTACTGACTTTC.

This clonotype was detected many times. The chain employs TRBV5-1 and TRBJ2-7; D remains ambiguous. Looked up from germline, CDR1 is SGHRS and CDR2 is YFSETQ. There are 13 residues in the CDR3. V gave up 4 bases and J gave up 7 bases, with 15 bases separating them. The DNA for the CDR3 is TGCGCCAGCAGCGCCCGGGTGGCAGGAGAGCAGTACTTC. Amino acids: CASSARVAGEQYF.

The gene calls are TRBV5-6 and TRBJ1-3; D ambiguous. V was clipped by 0 bases and J by 4 bases, with 8 bases between them. The CDR3 runs to 14 residues. CDR1 is SGHDT and CDR2 is YYEEEE in the germline V gene. CDR3 nucleotides: TGTGCCAGCAGCTTGGGGGGTGTCGGAAACACCATATATTTT. It codes for CASSLGGVGNTIYF.

This clonotype appeared a few times. The chain is built from TRBV6-4 and TRBJ2-2; the D is unclear. The germline V gene encodes CDR1 MRHNA and CDR2 SNTAGT. The CDR3 has 14 residues. V was shortened by 0 bases and J by 5 bases, with 7 bases between the two germline ends. The CDR3 protein is CASSDSLETGELFF. For the CDR3, the DNA is TGTGCCAGCAGTGACTCCCTGGAAACCGGGGAGCTGTTTTTT.

This clonotype was observed a handful of times. A much more abundant neighbour one base away suggests this may be a read error. This chain links TRBV6-1 with TRBJ1-6; possible D gene TRBD1, 5 bases. Germline CDR1 and CDR2: MNHNS and SASEGT. The CDR3 is made up of 14 amino acids. CDR3 nucleotides: TGTGTCAGCATCGAACGGGGCAATAATTCACCCCTCCACTTT. Translating gives CVSIERGNNSPLHF.

This chain uses TRBV29-1 with TRBJ1-1, with TRBD1 matching 7 bases. The CDR3 is made up of 13 amino acids. Looked up from germline, CDR1 is SQVTM and CDR2 is ANQGSEA. The V and J ends lost 6 bases and 6 bases, in that order; junction bases with no gene match: 10. CDR3 loop: CSVYDRVGAEAFF. As DNA, the CDR3 is TGCAGCGTATACGACAGGGTAGGGGCTGAAGCTTTCTTT.

The CDR3 reads CASSPSGSWYEQYF. CDR3 nucleotide sequence: TGTGCCAGCAGCCCAAGCGGGAGTTGGTACGAGCAGTACTTC. V gene TRBV7-6 combines with J gene TRBJ2-7; 8 bases line up with TRBD2. The CDR3 has 14 residues. V was pared by 5 bases and J by 4 bases, with 7 bases of the junction left unmatched. The germline V gene encodes CDR1 SGHVS and CDR2 FNYEAQ.

CDR3 residues: CASSREGVYGYTF. In DNA, the CDR3 is TGCGCCAGCAGCCGGGAGGGGGTCTATGGCTACACCTTC. This chain joins TRBV5-1 and TRBJ1-2; D might be TRBD1 (6 bases). The V end was cut by 4 bases, the J end by 4 bases, with 11 bases between. CDR1 is SGHRS, CDR2 YFSETQ, per germline. The CDR3 consists of 13 residues.

The genes are TRBV10-3 and TRBJ2-7; 10 positions match TRBD1. Germline V CDR1 and CDR2: ENHRY, SYGVKD. The length of the CDR3 is 21 residues. The V segment lost 3 bases and the J segment 8 bases; nucleotides outside the gene matches: 28. In DNA form, the CDR3 reads TGTGCCATCAGTGATGAAGACAGCCCCTCGGGACAGGGGACGTCGTTACGCCAGCAGTACTTC. Amino acid sequence: CAISDEDSPSGQGTSLRQQYF.

J is TRBJ2-1 and V is TRBV29-1, with D perhaps assigned TRBD1 or TRBD2 (5 bases each). V was pared by 7 bases and J by 8 bases, with 15 bases between. The CDR3 loop spans 12 amino acids. Germline CDR1 SQVTM, CDR2 ANQGSEA. CDR3 residues: CSGDRLGDEQFF. CDR3 DNA: TGCAGCGGGGACCGGCTAGGGGATGAGCAGTTCTTC.

This clonotype was counted once. A clone one base away is much larger, so this may be a read error. The chain recombines TRBV9 with TRBJ1-6; 7 nucleotides agree with TRBD1. The CDR3 loop spans 16 amino acids. Germline V CDR1 and CDR2: SGDLS, YYNGEE. Losses at the gene ends were 4 bases for V and 9 bases for J; bases not matched to a gene: 13. The CDR3 here is CASSIGRDSGSSPLHF. The DNA for the CDR3 is TGTGCCAGCAGCATAGGGAGGGACAGCGGTAGTTCACCCCTCCACTTT.